This T cell receptor beta chain appears in the sequencing data of a study of shared clonotypes between healthy human individuals. Overall study results and limits: Of the naive CD4 clonotypes, roughly 5% were shared across four donors.

Here immunoSEQ multiplex PCR was the method, and the copy in TCRdb shows in-frame clones only, minus some. The profile shows 950,000 to 1,100,000 clones, around 75% of them singletons. The V gene's germline CDR1 is SGHNT and CDR2 YYREEE (reference sequence). CDR3 size: 14 residues. V shed 4 bases, J shed 5 bases, and the junction held 6 bases outside the gene matches. In its sample, this clone was seen once. Its cognate antigen is unknown. The donors, all of them Caucasian adults, lived in Nashville, Tennessee. The sequencing input was memory CD4+ T cells sorted from blood. The subset is: CD45RA-negative fraction. The chain recombines TRBV5-4 with TRBJ2-3, with 8 bases aligning to TRBD2. The receptor comes from a man younger than 35 in good health. CDR3 region: CASSLRGGVDTQYF. CDR3 coding DNA: TGTGCCAGCAGCCTCCGGGGGGGGGTAGATACGCAGTATTTT.